These T cell receptor beta chains were read from a single sample in a study of PD-1 blockade in classical Hodgkin lymphoma. Measured with immunoSEQ multiplex PCR; TCRdb has only the in-frame clones, and not every one. This repertoire shows approximately 90,000 clones, about 90% found once; its top ten account for approximately 2.4%. The source was peripheral blood mononuclear cells (PBMCs), collected before the second cycle of nivolumab. These receptors all stem from a human donor with classical Hodgkin lymphoma. The conserved cysteine and the conserved F or W are not part of the CDR3 here. A D gene is named only where the DNA matches it firmly. Clone sizes are given selectively: once, few, many, or a class where the clone is expanded.

J,size,V,D,CDR3
TRBJ1-2,once,TRBV11-2,TRBD1,ASSLEQGPIYGYT
TRBJ1-5,-,TRBV27,-,ASSLGPLRDGQVYSNQPQH
TRBJ2-7,-,TRBV19,-,ASSIRGTPDYEQY
TRBJ1-3,-,TRBV7-6,-,ASSSGRGSGNTIY
TRBJ2-7,few,TRBV7-8,-,ASSSTVGRYEQY
TRBJ2-2,-,TRBV2,-,ASSEAGGTGELF
TRBJ1-3,-,TRBV9,-,ASSPGGSGNTIY
TRBJ2-7,-,TRBV7-7,TRBD1,ASSLDRGSEQY
TRBJ2-3,-,TRBV6-5,TRBD1,ASSETGGSDTQY
TRBJ2-7,-,TRBV7-9,-,ASSKRELRGYEQY
TRBJ2-2,-,TRBV7-8,TRBD2,ASSRRVGTSGRRGELF
TRBJ1-1,-,TRBV30,TRBD1,AWSAKPGGSMKTEAF